This record concerns one T cell receptor (beta chain) sequence. The antigen remains unidentified. This sample stems from a study of beta chain features in type 1 diabetes. Study-wide findings and caveats: TCRB CDR3s were moderately but significantly shorter in Type 1 diabetes patients in all four CD4+ subsets.

What was sequenced were expressed TCRB transcripts, since all of the isolated RNA had been reverse transcribed. Measured with immunoSEQ multiplex PCR; TCRdb has only the in-frame clones, and not every one. The table has around 340,000 clones, 9.3% seen once; the top ten hold less than 1.2%. From germline, CDR1 is SGHRS and CDR2 YFSETQ. The CDR3 is made up of 15 amino acids. The V end lost 2 bases, the J end lost 0 bases, and 11 bases lay between the germline ends. V gene TRBV5-1 combines with J gene TRBJ1-1, with D hard to call. Sample: central memory CD4+ T cells from blood. The TCR was taken from a man in his thirties or forties with type 1 diabetes. In DNA form, the CDR3 reads TGCGCCAGCAGCTTACTTGGGGTGGTGAACACTGAAGCTTTCTTT. Its protein product is CASSLLGVVNTEAFF.